This T cell receptor (beta chain) came from a study of CD8 T cells in ankylosing spondylitis. Study-wide points: Within peripheral blood, clones linked to disease were CD8+ and relatively rare. Reactive arthritis synovial fluid and blood were previously reported to contain some motif variants. A TCR beta motif of several highly homologous variants appeared characteristic of ankylosing spondylitis blood.

The table lists this clonotype with many counts. Its antigen is unknown. 5'-RACE, quantitative and with molecular barcodes, yielded the TCR beta libraries. TCRdb itself ran the 5' RACE reads through MiXCR, one entry per CDR3 protein. This table holds around 13,000 distinct CDR3 sequences, approximately 3% found once. The receptor was isolated from a male donor with ankylosing spondylitis or in good health (not recorded which). The sequenced sample was blood, either unsorted or a sorted T cell fraction (not recorded which).

This chain's CDR3 is CASSVQGQGFDEQYF. CDR3 DNA: TGTGCCAGCAGCGTACAAGGACAGGGGTTCGACGAGCAGTACTTC. The chain couples TRBV9 to TRBJ2-7, with 9 bases aligning to TRBD1. The CDR3 totals 15 residues. The germline gives CDR1 SGDLS, CDR2 YYNGEE. V lost 1 base and J lost 5; bases outside the gene matches: 7.